This TCR beta chain is drawn from a study of CXCR3-negative and CXCR3-positive naive CD8 T cells. Notes on the study in general: Naive subsets had comparable surface CD5; TCR strength was inferred from TRB CDR3 properties. Naive cells, whether CXCR3-negative or CXCR3-positive, had similar TRBV-TRBJ usage, while memory cells differed.

UMI-labeled 5' RACE yielded the TRB cDNA libraries. No DNA is given; TCRdb re-called the 5' RACE reads and lists each CDR3 protein once. Recorded for this sample: roughly 40,000 distinct CDR3 sequences. Concerning this clonotype itself: Its antigen is not identified.

This CDR3 region has 15 residues. Germline V gives CDR1 MNHEY, CDR2 SMNVEV (reference sequence). The sequenced sample consisted of memory CD8+ T cells from blood. The chain carries TRBV27 and TRBJ2-1; TCRdb selects TRBD1, and the lack of DNA leaves this call unchecked. This clonotype was obtained from a human donor in good health. Some clones in this sample may be carry-over from other donors' samples. This CDR3 is CASSLARPFNNEQFF.